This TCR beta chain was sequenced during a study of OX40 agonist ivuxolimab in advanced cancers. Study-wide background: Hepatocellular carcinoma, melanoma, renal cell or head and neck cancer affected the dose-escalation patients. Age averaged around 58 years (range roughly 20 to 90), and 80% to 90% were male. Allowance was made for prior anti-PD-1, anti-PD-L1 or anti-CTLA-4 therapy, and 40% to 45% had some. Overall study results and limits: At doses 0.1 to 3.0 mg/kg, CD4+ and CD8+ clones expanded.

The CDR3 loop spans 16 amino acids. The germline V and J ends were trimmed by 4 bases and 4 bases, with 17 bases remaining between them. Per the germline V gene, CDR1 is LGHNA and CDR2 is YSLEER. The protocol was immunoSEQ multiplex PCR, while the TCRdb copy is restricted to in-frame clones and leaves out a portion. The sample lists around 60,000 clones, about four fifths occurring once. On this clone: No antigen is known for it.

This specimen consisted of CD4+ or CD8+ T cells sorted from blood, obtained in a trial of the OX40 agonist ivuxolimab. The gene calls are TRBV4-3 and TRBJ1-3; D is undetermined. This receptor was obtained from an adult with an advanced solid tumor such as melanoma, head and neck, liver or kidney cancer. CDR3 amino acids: CASSPESLLLGNTIYF. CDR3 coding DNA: TGCGCCAGCAGCCCAGAAAGTTTGTTGTTGGGAAACACCATATATTTT.